This T cell receptor beta chain was captured by sequencing in a study of vaccination and CD4 T cells after COVID-19. Concerning this clonotype itself: The antigen is unknown.

Treatment: approximately nine-day PBMC culture with coronavirus spike peptide pools or control peptides (ViraFEST assay). Once obtained from cultured CD4+ T cells, the DNA was sequenced using the Oncomine TCR Beta short-read assay. From the PCR reads, TCRdb called clonotypes with MiXCR, one entry per CDR3 protein. This sample has 15,000 to 20,000 distinct CDR3 sequences, with around 59% found just once. The V gene end was trimmed by 4 bases and the J gene end by 2 bases; junction bases not matched to a gene: 9. The CDR3 spans 16 residues. Germline CDR1 is SGHVS and CDR2 is FQNEAQ. The source is a human donor who had recovered from COVID-19. The chain employs TRBV7-8 and TRBJ2-5, with 8 nucleotides matching TRBD2. The specimen sequenced was CD4+ T cells from blood, cultured in vitro. CDR3 nucleotides: TGTGCCAGCAGCTCCCCCTTTAGCGGGACTCAAGAGACCCAGTACTTC. Residues: CASSSPFSGTQETQYF.